The 21 T cell receptor beta chains given below trace back to one sample, sequenced in a study of T cells after somatic rescue of genetic block. Libraries were prepared by immunoSEQ multiplex PCR; TCRdb keeps only in-frame clonotypes and omits some of them. The sample contains roughly 13,000 clones, 60% to 75% of which appear only once. The sequencing sample was made of peripheral blood mononuclear cells (PBMCs). Receptors were obtained from a boy younger than 18.

The rearrangement links TRBV14 to TRBJ1-2; TRBD1 might be the D (6 bases). The CDR3 consists of 15 residues. Germline V gene sequence: CDR1 SGHDN, CDR2 FVKESK. Trimming left V 5 bases short and J 0 bases short, with 13 bases between. For the CDR3, the DNA is TGTGCCAGCAGCGACAAACAGGGCTCTAACTATGGCTACACCTTC. Translating it yields CASSDKQGSNYGYTF.

The chain employs TRBV19 and TRBJ2-2; D not resolved. The germline V gene has CDR1 LNHDA and CDR2 SQIVND (reference sequence). This CDR3 comprises 17 residues. Trimming left V 3 bases short and J 5 bases short, with 19 bases between. The DNA of the CDR3 is TGTGCCAGTAGTATTGCCTTCCTAACGGATATTACCGGGGAGCTGTTTTTT. Protein product: CASSIAFLTDITGELFF.

V gene TRBV25-1 combines with J gene TRBJ2-7; D gene unclear. CDR1 is MGHDK, CDR2 SYGVNS, per germline. This CDR3 spans 17 amino acids. Trimming stripped 2 bases from V and 5 bases from J, with 22 bases between. CDR3 protein: CASSERRPGPRFHEQYF. Here the CDR3 DNA reads TGTGCCAGCAGTGAACGGCGACCGGGCCCTCGGTTCCACGAGCAGTACTTC.

The chain has TRBV6-4 and TRBJ2-3; a weak D match, TRBD2 (5 bases). Germline V gene sequence: CDR1 MRHNA, CDR2 SNTAGT. V lost 4 bases, J lost 0 bases, and 11 bases lay in between. The length of the CDR3 is 15 residues. The CDR3 sequence is CASSAQAASTDTQYF. Written as DNA, the CDR3 is TGTGCCAGCAGTGCCCAAGCGGCTAGCACAGATACGCAGTATTTT.

V is TRBV5-1 and J is TRBJ2-2, with a tentative D call TRBD2 (6 bases). Trimming cost V 1 base and J 1 base, with 8 bases left between them. The CDR3 runs 15 residues. The germline V gene has CDR1 SGHRS and CDR2 YFSETQ. The CDR3 protein is CASSLTGENTGELFF. The DNA of the CDR3 is TGCGCCAGCAGCTTGACGGGGGAGAACACCGGGGAGCTGTTTTTT.

This chain joins TRBV9 and TRBJ2-1; 9 nucleotides match TRBD1. This CDR3 contains 16 residues. The germline V gene encodes CDR1 SGDLS and CDR2 YYNGEE. The V segment lost 0 bases and the J segment 8 bases; nucleotides outside the gene matches: 9. The CDR3 sequence: CASSVVAQGAIHEQFF. CDR3 sequence (DNA): TGTGCCAGCAGCGTAGTGGCACAGGGGGCCATTCATGAGCAGTTCTTC. The full variable domain, its missing parts supplied by reference TRBV9 and TRBJ2-1, is DSGVTQTPKHLITATGQRVTLRCSPRSGDLSVYWYQQSLDQGLQFLIQYYNGEERAKGNILERFSAQQFPDLHSELNLSSLELGDSALYFCASSVVAQGAIHEQFFGPGTRLTVL.

The chain couples TRBV28 to TRBJ2-3, with a tentative D call TRBD1 (7 bases). The CDR3 covers 18 residues. Germline V CDR1 and CDR2: MDHEN, SYDVKM. The ends were cut back, 6 bases at V and 1 base at J, with 23 bases in the middle. CDR3 amino acids: CASRPDKNTGEGTDTQYF. In DNA, the CDR3 is TGTGCCAGCAGACCCGACAAAAATACAGGGGAGGGCACAGATACGCAGTATTTT.

This clone was picked up one time. The chain combines TRBV4-1 with TRBJ1-2; D not resolved. Per germline, CDR1 MGHRA and CDR2 YSYEKL. V was clipped by 3 bases and J by 6 bases, with 17 bases between them. The CDR3 runs 15 residues. CDR3 coding DNA: TGCGCCAGCAGCCATACCGGGGTGACACTTAATGGCTACACCTTC. Residues: CASSHTGVTLNGYTF.

This clone is medium-sized within its sample. This chain links TRBV25-1 with TRBJ2-2; 9 bases align to TRBD2. The CDR3 contains 17 residues. Germline V gene sequence: CDR1 MGHDK, CDR2 SYGVNS. The junction had 5 bases not matched to a gene; V was cut back by 2 bases and J by 1 base. The CDR3 loop reads CASSESLAGMNTGELFF. The CDR3 DNA sequence: TGTGCCAGCAGTGAAAGTCTAGCGGGGATGAACACCGGGGAGCTGTTTTTT.

The chain couples TRBV7-6 to TRBJ2-1; 11 positions agree with TRBD2. J gave up 8 bases and V 2 bases, and 8 bases lay outside the gene matches. Germline values: CDR1 SGHVS, CDR2 FNYEAQ. The CDR3 totals 16 residues. As DNA, the CDR3 is TGTGCCAGCAGCTTAAGGCTAGCGGGAGGCAGCGATGAGCAGTTCTTC. Its translation is CASSLRLAGGSDEQFF.

This clone has more than one count but fewer than ten. J is TRBJ1-3 and V is TRBV29-1, with D unresolved. The CDR3 totals 13 residues. Per the germline V gene, CDR1 is SQVTM and CDR2 is ANQGSEA. V lost 8 bases and J 4 bases, leaving 15 bases between the germline ends. This chain's CDR3 is CSFRSPGGNTIYF. The DNA of the CDR3 is TGCAGCTTCCGCTCACCCGGAGGAAACACCATATATTTT.

This rearrangement joins TRBV7-9 to TRBJ1-2, with unresolved D. V was cut by 2 bases and J by 3 bases, with 19 bases left in between. CDR3 length: 17 amino acids. Looked up from germline, CDR1 is SEHNR and CDR2 is FQNEAQ (reference sequence). CDR3 in amino acids: CASSLRLLGVRDYGYTF. In DNA, the CDR3 is TGTGCCAGCAGCTTACGGCTTTTGGGAGTTCGGGACTATGGCTACACCTTC.

There are a few counts of this clone. The chain is built from TRBV10-3 and TRBJ1-1, with 7 bases that match TRBD1. The CDR3 has 15 amino acids. The V segment lost 7 bases and the J segment 0 bases; nucleotides outside the gene matches: 8. Germline loops: CDR1 ENHRY, CDR2 SYGVKD. Here the CDR3 DNA reads TGTGCCATCAAGGGACAGAACCTAATGAACACTGAAGCTTTCTTT. Amino acids: CAIKGQNLMNTEAFF.

V gene TRBV7-9 combines with J gene TRBJ1-1; possibly TRBD1 for D (6 bases). This CDR3 comprises 16 residues. Germline V gene data show CDR1 as SEHNR and CDR2 as FQNEAQ (reference sequence). V was cut by 5 bases and J by 0 bases, with 16 bases left in between. CDR3 bases: TGTGCCAGCAGCCCCCCGCGGGACACGATGAACACTGAAGCTTTCTTT. Protein product: CASSPPRDTMNTEAFF.

The chain has TRBV6-6 and TRBJ1-6, with D maybe TRBD1 (5 bases). The CDR3 spans 15 residues. V gave up 5 bases and J gave up 14 bases, with 22 bases separating them. The germline V gene has CDR1 MNHNY and CDR2 SVGAGI (reference sequence). The CDR3 here is CASSGDAPLLRALHF. CDR3 nucleotides: TGTGCCAGCAGTGGGGACGCCCCGTTATTGAGGGCCCTCCACTTT.

The chain couples TRBV11-2 to TRBJ2-4; a possible D gene is TRBD1 (5 bases). V was shortened by 6 bases and J by 6 bases, with 12 bases between the two germline ends. Germline-derived CDR1 and CDR2 are SGHAT and FQNNGV. The CDR3 length is 13 residues. The CDR3 here is CASRRTFLNIQYF. CDR3 bases: TGTGCCAGCAGAAGGACATTCTTAAACATTCAGTACTTC.

The V and J genes are TRBV29-1 and TRBJ2-1; weak D call: TRBD2 (6 bases). CDR3 length: 18 residues. Germline lookup yields CDR1 SQVTM and CDR2 ANQGSEA. Trimming took 4 bases from V and 2 from J, leaving 24 bases between them. The CDR3 DNA reads TGCAGCGTTGTCCCCTGGCGGGGAGAGCCCCAGACCTACAATGAGCAGTTCTTC. Translation gives CSVVPWRGEPQTYNEQFF.

The CDR3 protein is CASSYWLAENTGELFF. The CDR3 DNA reads TGTGCCAGCAGTTACTGGCTAGCGGAAAACACCGGGGAGCTGTTTTTT. The gene calls are TRBV6-5 and TRBJ2-2, with 7 bases identical to TRBD2. After removal of 1 base from V and 2 bases from J, the junction contained 4 bases not matched to a gene. The CDR3 is made up of 16 amino acids. The germline CDR1 and CDR2 sequences are MNHEY and SVGAGI.

The gene calls are TRBV7-9 and TRBJ1-1; a weak D match, TRBD1 (5 bases). CDR3 length: 14 residues. V dropped 5 bases and J dropped 4 bases, with 14 bases sitting between them. The germline V gene has CDR1 SEHNR and CDR2 FQNEAQ (reference sequence). The CDR3 spells CASSPAGGATEAFF. In nucleotides, the CDR3 is TGTGCCAGCAGCCCCGCGGGCGGGGCCACTGAAGCTTTCTTT. Drawing the rest from reference TRBV7-9 and TRBJ1-1, the complete variable domain is DTGVSQNPRHKITKRGQNVTFRCDPISEHNRLYWYRQTLGQGPEFLTYFQNEAQLEKSRLLSDRFSAERPKGSFSTLEIQRTEQGDSAMYLCASSPAGGATEAFFGQGTRLTVV.

The chain uses TRBV5-6 and TRBJ2-3; no definite D call. The CDR3 covers 14 residues. The germline V gene has CDR1 SGHDT and CDR2 YYEEEE. V was clipped by 4 bases and J by 4 bases, with 13 bases between them. This CDR3 reads CASSRNFWADTQYF. The CDR3 DNA reads TGTGCCAGCAGCCGAAACTTTTGGGCAGATACGCAGTATTTT.

This clone is labeled as medium-sized (0.01 to 0.1%). The rearrangement uses TRBV7-9 and TRBJ1-3; no clear D. Germline V gives CDR1 SEHNR, CDR2 FQNEAQ (reference sequence). The V end lost 3 bases, the J end lost 0 bases, and 12 bases lay between the germline ends. This CDR3 is 16 amino acids long. Written as DNA, the CDR3 is TGTGCCAGCAGCTTGTGGCCCTCTAGCTCTGGAAACACCATATATTTT. As protein: CASSLWPSSSGNTIYF.